Listed here are 5 T cell receptor beta chains from one sample, sequenced in a study of blood T cells in healthy people across ages. Primers used in a second PCR of about 6 to 11 cycles were a sample-barcoded 5' primer and a J-beta primer mix. TCRdb ran MiXCR on the 5' RACE reads and lists one entry per CDR3 protein. The repertoire includes under 2 million distinct CDR3 sequences, around 35% of them detected once, and around 11% sits in the top ten. Material for sequencing was blood. The receptor set was obtained from a woman aged 25 to 39 in good health.

The CDR3 region is CASSDHDSSSYNEQFF. CDR3 coding DNA: TGCGCCAGCAGCGACCATGACAGTAGCTCCTACAATGAGCAGTTCTTC. This chain connects TRBV4-1 to TRBJ2-1, with a weak D call TRBD1 (5 bases). Trimming stripped 5 bases from V and 0 bases from J, with 14 bases between. The CDR3 has 16 amino acids. Germline values: CDR1 MGHRA, CDR2 YSYEKL.

Only a few counts were recorded for this clonotype. This chain links TRBV7-9 with TRBJ1-2; D gene unclear. The CDR3 length is 17 residues. V was clipped by 5 bases and J by 6 bases, with 25 bases between them. Germline V lookup: CDR1 SEHNR, CDR2 FQNEAQ (reference sequence). This chain's CDR3 is CASSPTLQSEFMDGYTF. The CDR3 DNA is TGTGCCAGCAGCCCCACCTTACAGTCGGAGTTTATGGATGGCTACACCTTC.

The chain employs TRBV20-1 and TRBJ2-5; TRBD2 might be the D (5 bases). The CDR3 is 14 residues long. Trimming removed 3 bases from V and 11 bases from J, with 22 bases in between. Germline lookup yields CDR1 DFQATT and CDR2 SNEGSKA (reference sequence). The CDR3 protein is CSASSGEGDSEQYF. The CDR3 DNA follows: TGCAGTGCTAGCTCGGGCGAGGGAGATAGTGAGCAGTACTTC.

The chain is built from TRBV6-6 and TRBJ1-2; unclear D gene. V lost 2 bases, J lost 8 bases, and 18 bases lay in between. Germline CDR1 reads MNHNY; CDR2 reads SVGAGI (reference sequence). This CDR3 region has 15 residues. CDR3 region: CASSYGASPSRGYTF. The CDR3 nucleotides are TGTGCCAGCAGTTACGGTGCCAGCCCCTCGCGCGGCTACACCTTC.

Only a few counts were recorded for this clonotype. J is TRBJ2-7 and V is TRBV20-1; TRBD1 agrees at 7 bases. CDR3 length equals 15 residues. The J segment lost 4 bases and the V segment lost 0 bases, leaving 9 bases of the junction unmatched. Germline CDR1 and CDR2: DFQATT and SNEGSKA (reference sequence). The CDR3 bases are TGCAGTGCTAGAGATCCTAAAGGGGGCCAATACGAGCAGTACTTC. Translated: CSARDPKGGQYEQYF.